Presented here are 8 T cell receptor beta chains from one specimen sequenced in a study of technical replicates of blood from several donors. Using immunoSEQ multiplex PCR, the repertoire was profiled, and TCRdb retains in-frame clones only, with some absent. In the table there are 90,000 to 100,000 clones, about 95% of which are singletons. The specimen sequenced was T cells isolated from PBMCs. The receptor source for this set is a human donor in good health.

CDR3 loop: CASRSGQNQPQHF. Here the CDR3 DNA reads TGTGCCAGTAGGTCGGGACAAAATCAGCCCCAGCATTTT. The rearrangement joins TRBV19 to TRBJ1-5; maybe TRBD1 (6 bases). The CDR3 sequence is 13 residues long. Germline V gene sequence: CDR1 LNHDA, CDR2 SQIVND (reference sequence). The V gene lost 6 bases and the J gene lost 4 bases, with 10 bases spanning the gap.

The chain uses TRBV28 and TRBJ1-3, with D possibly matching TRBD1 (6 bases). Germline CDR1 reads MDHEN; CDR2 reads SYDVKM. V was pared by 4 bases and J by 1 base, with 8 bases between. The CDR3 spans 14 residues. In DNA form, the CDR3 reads TGTGCCAGCAGTTCCGGACAGTCTGGAAACACCATATATTTT. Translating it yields CASSSGQSGNTIYF.

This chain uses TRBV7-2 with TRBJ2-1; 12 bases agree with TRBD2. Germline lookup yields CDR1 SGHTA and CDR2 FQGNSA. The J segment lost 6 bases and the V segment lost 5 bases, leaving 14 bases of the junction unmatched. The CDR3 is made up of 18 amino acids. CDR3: CASSLGASGRALRNEQFF. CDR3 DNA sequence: TGTGCCAGCAGCCTAGGGGCTAGCGGGAGGGCTTTGCGCAATGAGCAGTTCTTC. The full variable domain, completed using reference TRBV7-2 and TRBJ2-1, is GAGVSQSPSNKVTEKGKDVELRCDPISGHTALYWYRQSLGQGLEFLIYFQGNSAPDKSGLPSDRFSAERTGGSVSTLTIQRTQQEDSAVYLCASSLGASGRALRNEQFFGPGTRLTVL.

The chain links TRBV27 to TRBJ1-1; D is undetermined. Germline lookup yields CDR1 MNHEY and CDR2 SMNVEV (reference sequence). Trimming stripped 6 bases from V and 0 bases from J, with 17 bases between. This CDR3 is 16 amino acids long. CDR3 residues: CASRAGRSLVNTEAFF. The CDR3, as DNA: TGTGCCAGCAGAGCAGGTCGATCCTTGGTGAACACTGAAGCTTTCTTT.

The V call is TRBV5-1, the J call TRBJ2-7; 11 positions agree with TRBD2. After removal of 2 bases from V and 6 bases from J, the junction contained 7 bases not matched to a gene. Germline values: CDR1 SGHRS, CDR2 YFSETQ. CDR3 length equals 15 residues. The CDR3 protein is CASSLMPSGRPEQYF. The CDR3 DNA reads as TGCGCCAGCAGCTTAATGCCTAGCGGGAGGCCCGAGCAGTACTTC.

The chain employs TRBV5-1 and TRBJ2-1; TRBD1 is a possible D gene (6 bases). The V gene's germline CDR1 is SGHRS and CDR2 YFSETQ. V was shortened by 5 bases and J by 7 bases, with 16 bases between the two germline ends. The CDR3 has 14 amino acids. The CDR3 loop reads CASSWGPGENEQFF. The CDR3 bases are TGCGCCAGCAGTTGGGGGCCCGGTGAGAATGAGCAGTTCTTC.

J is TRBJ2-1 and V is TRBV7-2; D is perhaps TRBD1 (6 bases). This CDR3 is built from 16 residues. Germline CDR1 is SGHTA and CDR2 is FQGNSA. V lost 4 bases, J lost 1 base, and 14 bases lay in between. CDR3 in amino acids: CASSSVGGWSYNEQFF. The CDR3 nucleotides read TGTGCCAGCAGCTCGGTAGGGGGTTGGTCCTACAATGAGCAGTTCTTC.

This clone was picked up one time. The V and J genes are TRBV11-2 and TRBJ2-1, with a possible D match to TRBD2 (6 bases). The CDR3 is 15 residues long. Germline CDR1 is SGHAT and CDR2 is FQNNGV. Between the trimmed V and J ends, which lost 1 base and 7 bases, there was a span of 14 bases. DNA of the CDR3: TGTGCCAGCAGCTTAGCAGCGGGCCATCCAAATGAGCAGTTCTTC. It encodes CASSLAAGHPNEQFF.